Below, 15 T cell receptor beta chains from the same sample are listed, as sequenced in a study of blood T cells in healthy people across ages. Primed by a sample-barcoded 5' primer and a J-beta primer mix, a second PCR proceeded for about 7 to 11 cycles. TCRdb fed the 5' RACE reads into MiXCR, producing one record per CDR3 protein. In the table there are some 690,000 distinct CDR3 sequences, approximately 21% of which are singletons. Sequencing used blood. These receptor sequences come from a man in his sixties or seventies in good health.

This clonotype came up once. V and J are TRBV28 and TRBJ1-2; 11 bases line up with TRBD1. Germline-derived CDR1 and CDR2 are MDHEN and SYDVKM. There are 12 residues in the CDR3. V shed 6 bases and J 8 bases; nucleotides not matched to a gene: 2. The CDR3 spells CASRGQGGGYTF. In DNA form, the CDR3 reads TGTGCCAGCAGGGGACAGGGGGGAGGCTACACCTTC.

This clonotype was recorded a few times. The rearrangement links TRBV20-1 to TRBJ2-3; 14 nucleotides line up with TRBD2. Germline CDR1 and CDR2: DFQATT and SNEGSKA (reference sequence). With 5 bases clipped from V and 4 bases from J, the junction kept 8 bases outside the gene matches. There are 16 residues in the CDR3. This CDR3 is CSALPGLAGAPDTQYF. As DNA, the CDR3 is TGCAGTGCTTTACCGGGACTAGCGGGAGCCCCAGATACGCAGTATTTT.

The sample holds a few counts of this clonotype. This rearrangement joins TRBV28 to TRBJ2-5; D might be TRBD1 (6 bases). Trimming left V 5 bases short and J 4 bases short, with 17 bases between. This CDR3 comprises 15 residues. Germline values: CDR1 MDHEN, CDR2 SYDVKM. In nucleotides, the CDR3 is TGTGCCAGCAGTAAGGGCTACCCACAGGGAGAGACCCAGTACTTC. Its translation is CASSKGYPQGETQYF.

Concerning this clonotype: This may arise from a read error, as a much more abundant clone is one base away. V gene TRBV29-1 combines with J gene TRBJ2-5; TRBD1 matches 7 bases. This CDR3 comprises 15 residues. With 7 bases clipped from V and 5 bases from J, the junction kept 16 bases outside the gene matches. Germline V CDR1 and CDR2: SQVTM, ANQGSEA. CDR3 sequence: CSAKDRNPSLETQYF. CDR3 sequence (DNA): TGCAGCGCAAAGGACAGGAACCCATCGTTGGAGACCCAGTACTTC.

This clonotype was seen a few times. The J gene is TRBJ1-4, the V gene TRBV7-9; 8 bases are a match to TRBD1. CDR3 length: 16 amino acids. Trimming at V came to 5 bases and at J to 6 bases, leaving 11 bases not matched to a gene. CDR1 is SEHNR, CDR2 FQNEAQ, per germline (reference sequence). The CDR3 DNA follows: TGTGCCAGCAGCCGGGGCCGGGACAGGACGGATGAAAAACTGTTTTTT. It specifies CASSRGRDRTDEKLFF.

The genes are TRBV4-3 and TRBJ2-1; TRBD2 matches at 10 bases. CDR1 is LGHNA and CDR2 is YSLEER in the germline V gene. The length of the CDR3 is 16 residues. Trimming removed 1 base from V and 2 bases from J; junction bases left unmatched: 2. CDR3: CASSQGLAGAYNEQFF. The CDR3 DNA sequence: TGCGCCAGCAGCCAAGGACTAGCGGGCGCCTACAATGAGCAGTTCTTC.

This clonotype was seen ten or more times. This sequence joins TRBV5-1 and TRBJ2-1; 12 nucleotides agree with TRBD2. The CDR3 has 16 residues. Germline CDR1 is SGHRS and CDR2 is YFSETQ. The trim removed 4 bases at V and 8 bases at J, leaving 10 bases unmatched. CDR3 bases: TGCGCCAGCAGCAAGACTAGCGGGAGTCCGGCGGATGAGCAGTTCTTC. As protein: CASSKTSGSPADEQFF.

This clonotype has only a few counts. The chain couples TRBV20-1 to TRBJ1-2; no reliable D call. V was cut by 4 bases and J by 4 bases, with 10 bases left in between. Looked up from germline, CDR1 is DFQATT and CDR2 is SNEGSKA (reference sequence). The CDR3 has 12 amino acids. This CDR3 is CSANAPGYGYTF. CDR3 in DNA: TGCAGTGCTAACGCCCCGGGCTATGGCTACACCTTC.

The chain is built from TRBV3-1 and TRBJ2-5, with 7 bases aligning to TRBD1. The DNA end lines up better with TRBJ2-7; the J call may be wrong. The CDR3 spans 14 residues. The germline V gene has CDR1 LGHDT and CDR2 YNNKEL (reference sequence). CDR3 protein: CASSVRTGFNEQYF. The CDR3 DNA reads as TGTGCCAGCAGCGTACGGACAGGTTTCAACGAGCAGTACTTC.

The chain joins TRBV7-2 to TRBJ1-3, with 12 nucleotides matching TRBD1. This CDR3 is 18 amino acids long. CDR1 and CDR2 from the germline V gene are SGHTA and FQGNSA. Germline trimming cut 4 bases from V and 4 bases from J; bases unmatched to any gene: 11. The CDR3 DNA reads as TGTGCCAGCAGCTCTCCGGGACAGGGGGCTTTCTCCGGAAACACCATATATTTT. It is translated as CASSSPGQGAFSGNTIYF.

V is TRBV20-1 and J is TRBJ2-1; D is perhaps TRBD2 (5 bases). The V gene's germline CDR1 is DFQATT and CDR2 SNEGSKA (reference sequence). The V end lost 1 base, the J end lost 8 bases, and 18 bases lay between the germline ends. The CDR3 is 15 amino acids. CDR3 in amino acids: CSARVPARGTDEQFF. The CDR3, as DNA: TGCAGTGCTAGAGTCCCCGCCCGGGGAACGGATGAGCAGTTCTTC.

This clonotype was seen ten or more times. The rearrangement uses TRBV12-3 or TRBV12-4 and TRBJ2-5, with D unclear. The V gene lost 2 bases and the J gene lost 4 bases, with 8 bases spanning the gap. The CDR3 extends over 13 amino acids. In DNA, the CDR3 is TGTGCCAGCAGTTTATTCCCCGGAGAGACCCAGTACTTC. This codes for CASSLFPGETQYF.

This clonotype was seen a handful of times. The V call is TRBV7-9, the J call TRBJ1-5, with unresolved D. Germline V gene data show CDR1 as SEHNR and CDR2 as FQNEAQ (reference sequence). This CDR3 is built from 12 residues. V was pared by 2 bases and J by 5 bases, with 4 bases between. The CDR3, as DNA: TGTGCCAGCAGCTTATACGATCAGCCCCAGCATTTT. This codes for CASSLYDQPQHF.

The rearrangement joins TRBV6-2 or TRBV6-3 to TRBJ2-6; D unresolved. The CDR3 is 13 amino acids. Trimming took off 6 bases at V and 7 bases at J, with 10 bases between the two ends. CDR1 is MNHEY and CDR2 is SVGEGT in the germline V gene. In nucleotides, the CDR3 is TGTGCCAGCAGGAGTGTAGGCGCCAACGTCCTGACTTTC. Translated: CASRSVGANVLTF.

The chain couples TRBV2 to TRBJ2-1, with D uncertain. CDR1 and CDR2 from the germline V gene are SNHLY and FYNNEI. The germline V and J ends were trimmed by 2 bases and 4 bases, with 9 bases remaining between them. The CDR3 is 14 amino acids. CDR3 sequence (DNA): TGTGCCAGCAGTGAAAGGCAGCTTTACAATGAGCAGTTCTTC. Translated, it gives CASSERQLYNEQFF.